The 12 T cell receptor beta chains reported below all come from one sample, sequenced in a study of a mutant IDH1 vaccine in newly diagnosed glioma. TCRdb's copy holds only in-frame clones and misses some; the assay was immunoSEQ multiplex PCR. The sample includes more than 50,000 clones, about 89% of them seen just once. Time point in this sample: week 11, during vaccination. The vaccine gave 300 ug of a 20-mer mutant IDH1 peptide subcutaneously per dose. What these receptors recognize is not known. The source was PBMCs, collected from a glioma patient whose treatment included an IDH1 peptide vaccine. The receptors here all came from a man in his forties with glioma.

The J gene is TRBJ2-5, the V gene TRBV5-1; tentative D call: TRBD2 (6 bases). There are 15 residues in the CDR3. Germline CDR1 reads SGHRS; CDR2 reads YFSETQ. Trimming stripped 1 base from V and 3 bases from J, with 13 bases between. This chain's CDR3 is CASSLYMTGEETQYF. The CDR3 DNA follows: TGCGCCAGCAGCTTGTATATGACGGGAGAAGAGACCCAGTACTTC.

This sequence joins TRBV10-3 and TRBJ2-1; 8 bases line up with TRBD2. Germline CDR1 is ENHRY and CDR2 is SYGVKD. The CDR3 spans 16 residues. V trimming: 5 bases; J trimming: 0 bases; junction bases outside the gene matches: 6. The CDR3 sequence: CAISNSGASSYNEQFF. Written as DNA, the CDR3 is TGTGCCATCAGTAATAGCGGGGCAAGCTCCTACAATGAGCAGTTCTTC.

The V gene is TRBV18, the J gene TRBJ2-7; TRBD1 agrees at 7 bases. Germline values: CDR1 KGHSH, CDR2 LQKENI. CDR3 length: 16 residues. V shed 0 bases and J 6 bases; nucleotides not matched to a gene: 11. Written as DNA, the CDR3 is TGTGCCAGCTCACCACCGGTGGGACAGCGCATACCCGAGCAGTACTTC. Translation: CASSPPVGQRIPEQYF.

V usage is TRBV10-2 and J usage is TRBJ2-6; 8 bases align to TRBD2. V lost 8 bases and J lost 0; bases outside the gene matches: 12. Germline assignment: CDR1 WSHSY and CDR2 SAAADI. The CDR3 contains 18 residues. DNA of the CDR3: TGCGCCAGCTCCAGCGGCGGGGGGTTCCTCTCTGGGGCCAACGTCCTGACTTTC. This sequence encodes CASSSGGGFLSGANVLTF.

Here the CDR3 DNA reads TGTGCCAGTAGACCAGATGGGGCTGGGGCCAACGTCCTGACTTTC. It specifies CASRPDGAGANVLTF. The chain employs TRBV28 and TRBJ2-6; D is ambiguous. Between the trimmed V and J ends, which lost 9 bases and 2 bases, there was a span of 14 bases. Germline loops: CDR1 MDHEN, CDR2 SYDVKM. The CDR3 has 15 residues.

The chain links TRBV11-2 to TRBJ2-2, with 15 positions matching TRBD2. Germline CDR1 is SGHAT and CDR2 is FQNNGV. The V gene end was trimmed by 4 bases and the J gene end by 5 bases; junction bases not matched to a gene: 11. The CDR3 length is 19 residues. The CDR3 here is CASSSPRTSGRAGTGELFF. The CDR3 DNA is TGTGCCAGCAGCTCACCTCGGACTAGCGGGAGGGCCGGGACCGGGGAGCTGTTTTTT.

CDR3 protein: CAWRGAGAVRNEQFF. Written as DNA, the CDR3 is TGTGCCTGGCGAGGGGCGGGGGCCGTTAGGAATGAGCAGTTCTTC. The gene calls are TRBV30 and TRBJ2-1; D perhaps matches TRBD2 (7 bases). CDR1 is GTSNPN, CDR2 SVGIG, per germline (reference sequence). The CDR3 loop spans 15 amino acids. Trimming shortened V by 5 bases and J by 7 bases, and 21 bases separated the two germline ends.

The chain has TRBV7-3 and TRBJ2-3; D remains ambiguous. This CDR3 has 15 residues. Between the trimmed V and J ends, which lost 0 bases and 3 bases, there was a span of 10 bases. CDR1 SGHTA and CDR2 FQGTGA come from the germline V gene. The CDR3 nucleotides are TGTGCCAGCAGCTTAACGGGGTTTGGTACAGATACGCAGTATTTT. This sequence encodes CASSLTGFGTDTQYF.

The V and J genes are TRBV20-1 and TRBJ2-4, with D maybe TRBD2 (6 bases). Germline CDR1 DFQATT, CDR2 SNEGSKA (reference sequence). Trimming shortened V by 6 bases and J by 9 bases, and 9 bases separated the two germline ends. This CDR3 is 10 amino acids long. The CDR3 sequence: CSAYGSIQYF. The CDR3 coding sequence is TGCAGTGCATACGGGAGCATTCAGTACTTC.

This clone appeared once. The chain employs TRBV30 and TRBJ2-1; TRBD1 agrees at 9 bases. The CDR3 loop spans 15 amino acids. J gave up 7 bases and V 2 bases, and 9 bases lay outside the gene matches. Looked up from germline, CDR1 is GTSNPN and CDR2 is SVGIG (reference sequence). CDR3 protein: CAWSWGQGAWNEQFF. The CDR3 coding sequence is TGTGCCTGGAGTTGGGGACAGGGAGCCTGGAATGAGCAGTTCTTC.

This chain links TRBV10-1 with TRBJ1-3; D remains ambiguous. Looked up from germline, CDR1 is WNHNN and CDR2 is SYGVQD (reference sequence). The CDR3 spans 12 residues. V was shortened by 6 bases and J by 0 bases, with 3 bases between the two germline ends. CDR3 nucleotides: TGCGCCAGCAGGGGCTCTGGAAACACCATATATTTT. Its protein product is CASRGSGNTIYF.

This chain uses TRBV19 with TRBJ2-2; 8 bases are a match to TRBD1. Germline CDR1 and CDR2: LNHDA and SQIVND (reference sequence). The CDR3 sequence is 17 residues long. J was trimmed by 1 base and V by 5 bases; bases with no gene match: 9. The CDR3 spells CASSHLRGQGNTGELFF. The CDR3 region has the DNA TGTGCCAGTAGTCATCTTAGAGGACAGGGGAACACCGGGGAGCTGTTTTTT.